A single sample gave rise to the 25 T cell receptor beta chains below, sequenced in a study of cytomegalovirus exposure and HLA in healthy donors. Sequenced by immunoSEQ multiplex PCR; TCRdb stores in-frame clones only, minus some. The table shows hundreds of thousands of clones, with 70% to 90% occurring only once. Sequencing used PBMCs. These receptor sequences come from a woman under 30 in good health and CMV-seronegative.

This chain uses TRBV9 with TRBJ2-7; 11 nucleotides agree with TRBD2. The germline V gene encodes CDR1 SGDLS and CDR2 YYNGEE. V was clipped by 3 bases and J by 2 bases; unmatched bases: 10. The CDR3 has 17 residues. CDR3 sequence (DNA): TGTGCCAGCAGCGGCGGGACTAGCGGAGCGAAGCCCTACGAGCAGTACTTC. It codes for CASSGGTSGAKPYEQYF.

The chain carries TRBV5-1 and TRBJ2-2; 8 bases match TRBD2. V dropped 2 bases and J dropped 4; count of bases not matched to a gene: 7. Germline assignment: CDR1 SGHRS and CDR2 YFSETQ. This CDR3 contains 16 residues. CDR3 region: CASSLAAGGGTGELFF. The CDR3 nucleotides are TGCGCCAGCAGCTTAGCCGCGGGGGGCGGCACCGGGGAGCTGTTTTTT.

The chain joins TRBV13 to TRBJ1-3; 10 nucleotides match TRBD1. The J segment lost 7 bases and the V segment lost 0 bases, leaving 3 bases of the junction unmatched. From germline, CDR1 is PRHDT and CDR2 FYEKMQ (reference sequence). This CDR3 spans 15 amino acids. The CDR3 spells CASSLGTGGRNTIYF. As DNA, the CDR3 is TGTGCCAGCAGCTTAGGGACAGGGGGCCGGAACACCATATATTTT.

This chain connects TRBV28 to TRBJ1-6, with 8 positions matching TRBD1. Losses at the gene ends were 4 bases for V and 9 bases for J; bases not matched to a gene: 11. This CDR3 spans 16 amino acids. Germline values: CDR1 MDHEN, CDR2 SYDVKM. CDR3 loop: CASSSPSRGRGSPLHF. The CDR3 DNA sequence: TGTGCCAGCAGTTCACCCAGCAGGGGGCGCGGTTCACCCCTCCACTTT.

The chain joins TRBV6-6 to TRBJ1-2, with a possible D match to TRBD1 (6 bases). V was shortened by 0 bases and J by 4 bases, with 12 bases between the two germline ends. The CDR3 is 15 residues long. Germline V CDR1 and CDR2: MNHNY, SVGAGI (reference sequence). The CDR3 loop reads CASSYSGGAGYGYTF. The CDR3, as DNA: TGTGCCAGCAGTTACTCTGGGGGGGCTGGCTATGGCTACACCTTC.

This clone was seen more than once but under ten times. V usage is TRBV7-9 and J usage is TRBJ2-2; 9 bases are shared with TRBD1. The CDR3 sequence is 15 residues long. The ends lost 5 bases at V and 5 bases at J; junction bases unmatched: 6. The V gene's germline CDR1 is SEHNR and CDR2 FQNEAQ (reference sequence). The CDR3 here is CASSRGQGITGELFF. CDR3 DNA: TGTGCCAGCAGCCGTGGACAGGGGATTACCGGGGAGCTGTTTTTT. The whole variable domain, filled in from reference TRBV7-9 and TRBJ2-2, reads DTGVSQNPRHKITKRGQNVTFRCDPISEHNRLYWYRQTLGQGPEFLTYFQNEAQLEKSRLLSDRFSAERPKGSFSTLEIQRTEQGDSAMYLCASSRGQGITGELFFGEGSRLTVL.

The chain employs TRBV27 and TRBJ2-5; 13 bases are a match to TRBD2. From germline, CDR1 is MNHEY and CDR2 SMNVEV (reference sequence). CDR3 length equals 15 residues. V gave up 5 bases and J gave up 2 bases; unmatched junction bases: 2. The CDR3 DNA sequence: TGTGCCAGCAGTCCGGGACTAGCGGGACAAGAGACCCAGTACTTC. Protein sequence: CASSPGLAGQETQYF.

This clone was recorded only once. The chain recombines TRBV18 with TRBJ2-2, with D hard to call. V lost 3 bases to trimming and J lost 6 bases, with 8 bases between them. CDR3 length: 13 amino acids. Germline CDR1 reads KGHSH; CDR2 reads LQKENI. The CDR3 loop is CASSPTISGELFF. The CDR3 coding sequence is TGTGCCAGCTCACCCACTATCTCCGGGGAGCTGTTTTTT.

The rearrangement joins TRBV9 to TRBJ2-7; possible D gene TRBD1, 5 bases. The CDR3 has 11 residues. Germline CDR1 reads SGDLS; CDR2 reads YYNGEE. V was cut by 5 bases and J by 4 bases, with 7 bases left in between. CDR3 DNA sequence: TGTGCCAGCAGTGCAGGGTACGAGCAGTACTTC. Protein: CASSAGYEQYF.

This sequence joins TRBV28 and TRBJ1-4; possibly TRBD1 for D (6 bases). The germline V gene encodes CDR1 MDHEN and CDR2 SYDVKM. V was pared by 6 bases and J by 3 bases, with 23 bases between. CDR3 length equals 18 residues. This CDR3 is CASSSLGGWTDPNEKLFF. The CDR3 DNA reads TGTGCCAGCAGCAGTTTAGGGGGATGGACGGATCCTAATGAAAAACTGTTTTTT.

The chain is built from TRBV19 and TRBJ2-5; 11 nucleotides agree with TRBD2. Germline V lookup: CDR1 LNHDA, CDR2 SQIVND (reference sequence). The CDR3 extends over 15 amino acids. Trimming cost V 5 bases and J 1 base; bases outside gene matches: 3. CDR3 nucleotides: TGTGCCAGTAGTGGTGGACTAGCGGGCCAAGAGACCCAGTACTTC. Protein product: CASSGGLAGQETQYF.

This clone was recorded only once. The chain carries TRBV10-3 and TRBJ1-1; D gene uncertain. Germline CDR1 reads ENHRY; CDR2 reads SYGVKD. The germline V and J ends were trimmed by 2 bases and 3 bases, with 16 bases remaining between them. CDR3 length: 16 residues. The CDR3 region is CAISEPGIESYTEAFF. The CDR3 DNA reads as TGTGCCATCAGTGAGCCGGGAATAGAGAGCTACACTGAAGCTTTCTTT.

The CDR3 DNA sequence: TGCGCCAGCAGCTCGCGTCTAGCGGCCCTCCTCTACGAGCAGTACTTC. Encoded protein: CASSSRLAALLYEQYF. The V and J genes are TRBV4-1 and TRBJ2-7; TRBD2 aligns across 7 bases. With 5 bases clipped from V and 3 bases from J, the junction kept 13 bases outside the gene matches. CDR1 and CDR2 (germline): MGHRA, YSYEKL. The CDR3 spans 16 residues.

The V gene is TRBV5-4, the J gene TRBJ2-1; tentatively, D is TRBD2 (5 bases). The CDR3 spans 17 residues. V gave up 0 bases and J gave up 0 bases, with 13 bases separating them. Germline V gene sequence: CDR1 SGHNT, CDR2 YYREEE (reference sequence). This CDR3 is CASSLGWTLSSYNEQFF. DNA for the CDR3: TGTGCCAGCAGCTTGGGGTGGACTCTTAGCTCCTACAATGAGCAGTTCTTC.

This chain connects TRBV9 to TRBJ1-2, with 9 bases identical to TRBD1. From germline, CDR1 is SGDLS and CDR2 YYNGEE. CDR3 size: 14 residues. V lost 3 bases to trimming and J lost 7 bases; unmatched junction nucleotides: 7. CDR3 region: CASSAGTGLIGYTF. The CDR3 DNA follows: TGTGCCAGCAGCGCTGGGACAGGGTTGATTGGCTACACCTTC.

CDR3 sequence (DNA): TGTGCCAGCAGTACAATGACAGGGGGGAGATACAATGAGCAGTTCTTC. Translation gives CASSTMTGGRYNEQFF. The chain recombines TRBV27 with TRBJ2-1, with 9 bases fitting TRBD1. The CDR3 has 16 residues. V shed 5 bases and J 4 bases; nucleotides not matched to a gene: 9. Germline CDR1 is MNHEY and CDR2 is SMNVEV (reference sequence).

The chain employs TRBV15 and TRBJ2-7; D possibly corresponds to TRBD1 (6 bases). Trimming removed 4 bases at V and 5 bases at J, with 21 bases between. The germline V gene encodes CDR1 LNHNV and CDR2 YYDKDF (reference sequence). This CDR3 spans 16 amino acids. CDR3 sequence: CATSTGTKGVEDEQYF. The CDR3 DNA sequence: TGTGCCACCAGCACGGGTACTAAGGGGGTCGAGGACGAGCAGTACTTC.

The rearrangement links TRBV18 to TRBJ2-7; D may be TRBD1 (6 bases). Germline CDR1 and CDR2: KGHSH and LQKENI. Trimming took off 3 bases at V and 3 bases at J, with 15 bases between the two ends. The CDR3 is 15 amino acids. Written as DNA, the CDR3 is TGTGCCAGCTCACCGGTACAGGGCCCTGTCTACGAGCAGTACTTC. This gives the protein CASSPVQGPVYEQYF. Full variable domain (remainder filled in from reference TRBV18 and TRBJ2-7): NAGVMQNPRHLVRRRGQEARLRCSPMKGHSHVYWYRQLPEEGLKFMVYLQKENIIDESGMPKERFSAEFPKEGPSILRIQQVVRGDSAAYFCASSPVQGPVYEQYFGPGTRLTVT.

This chain connects TRBV10-2 to TRBJ1-2; 7 nucleotides align to TRBD1. The germline V gene has CDR1 WSHSY and CDR2 SAAADI. With 5 bases clipped from V and 7 bases from J, the junction kept 7 bases outside the gene matches. The CDR3 is made up of 13 amino acids. The CDR3: CASSIDRDSGYTF. The CDR3 nucleotides are TGCGCCAGCAGTATCGACAGGGATAGTGGCTACACCTTC.

The chain links TRBV5-1 to TRBJ2-4; tentatively, D is TRBD1 (6 bases). V lost 5 bases and J 0 bases, leaving 12 bases between the germline ends. This CDR3 region has 15 residues. Germline V gene lookup returns CDR1 SGHRS and CDR2 YFSETQ. CDR3: CASRTGQVAKNIQYF. DNA for the CDR3: TGCGCCAGCAGGACGGGACAAGTAGCCAAAAACATTCAGTACTTC.

A few counts support this clone. The gene calls are TRBV5-1 and TRBJ2-7, with a weak D call TRBD1 (6 bases). The CDR3 is 11 residues long. Deletions cut 3 bases from V and 5 bases from J, with 6 bases between. Germline V gene sequence: CDR1 SGHRS, CDR2 YFSETQ. CDR3 region: CASSWDNEQYF. DNA for the CDR3: TGCGCCAGCAGCTGGGACAACGAGCAGTACTTC.

The rearrangement uses TRBV7-9 and TRBJ1-4; the match to TRBD1 covers 8 bases. The CDR3 extends over 15 amino acids. Germline V CDR1 and CDR2: SEHNR, FQNEAQ (reference sequence). V was clipped by 3 bases and J by 7 bases; unmatched bases: 7. The CDR3 sequence is CASSLDGQGPEKLFF. For the CDR3, the DNA is TGTGCCAGCAGCTTGGACGGACAGGGCCCTGAAAAACTGTTTTTT.

A word on this clone: Other nucleotide sequences in the sample specify the same CDR3. The CDR3 DNA is TGTGCCAGCTCACCCCCAGGGGGGAGCACAGATACGCAGTATTTT. Translating it yields CASSPPGGSTDTQYF. The chain carries TRBV18 and TRBJ2-3; D might be TRBD1 (7 bases). CDR1 is KGHSH and CDR2 is LQKENI in the germline V gene. The CDR3 sequence is 15 residues long. Trimming took 3 bases from V and 0 from J, leaving 10 bases between them.

The chain couples TRBV27 to TRBJ2-1, with TRBD2 identical over 14 bases. V shed 8 bases and J 4 bases; nucleotides not matched to a gene: 13. Germline V gene lookup returns CDR1 MNHEY and CDR2 SMNVEV (reference sequence). CDR3 length equals 18 residues. The CDR3: CASGPGLAGEKTYNEQFF. CDR3 nucleotides: TGTGCCAGCGGACCGGGACTAGCGGGAGAGAAGACTTACAATGAGCAGTTCTTC.

The chain recombines TRBV6-1 with TRBJ1-6; TRBD1 aligns across 11 bases. The V gene end was trimmed by 4 bases and the J gene end by 7 bases; junction bases not matched to a gene: 3. CDR1 is MNHNS and CDR2 is SASEGT in the germline V gene. CDR3 length: 15 amino acids. The CDR3 reads CASSGTGGWNSPLHF. The CDR3 nucleotides read TGTGCCAGCAGTGGGACAGGGGGCTGGAATTCACCCCTCCACTTT.